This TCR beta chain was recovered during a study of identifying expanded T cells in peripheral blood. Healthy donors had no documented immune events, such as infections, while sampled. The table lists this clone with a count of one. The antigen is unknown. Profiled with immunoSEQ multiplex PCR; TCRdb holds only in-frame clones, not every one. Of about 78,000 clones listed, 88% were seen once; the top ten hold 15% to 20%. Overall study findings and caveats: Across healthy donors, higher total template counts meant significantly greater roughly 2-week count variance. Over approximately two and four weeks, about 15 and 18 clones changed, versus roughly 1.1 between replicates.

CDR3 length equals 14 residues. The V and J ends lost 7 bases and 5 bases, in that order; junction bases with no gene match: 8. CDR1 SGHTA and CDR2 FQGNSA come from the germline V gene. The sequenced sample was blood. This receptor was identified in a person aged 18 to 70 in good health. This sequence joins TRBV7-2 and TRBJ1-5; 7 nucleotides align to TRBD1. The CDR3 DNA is TGTGCCAGCACTTCTATACAGGGGTATCAGCCCCAGCATTTT. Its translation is CASTSIQGYQPQHF.